The TCR beta chain under discussion was sequenced for a study of cytomegalovirus exposure and HLA in healthy donors (TCRdb year 2017). General notes on the study: According to an earlier analysis of around 600 of the donors, about 180 million T cells yielded 100 million or so unique TCR beta sequences and around 280 Gb of sequence data. An early release that covered some 630 HLA-typed donors contained 250 to 350 gigabases of sequencing data and tens of millions of unique TCR sequences. Of the roughly 400 genotyped donors, about 80% fell in the genetic ancestry cluster associated with self-reported Caucasian donors. The study was designed to test whether signatures of past pathogen exposure could be identified by cataloging public T cell receptors. The study used immunosequencing to profile the T cell repertoires of approximately 650 subjects and linked those repertoires to cytomegalovirus serostatus. Along with the approximately 700-subject first cohort, a separate validation cohort of 120 different subjects was used. To predict cytomegalovirus infection status, the study brought together high-throughput TCR immunosequencing, statistical association of individual TCRs with disease status, and machine learning. In a later analysis, previously published TCR beta repertoires from 550 to 750 donors were re-analyzed and high-resolution HLA genotyping was added so that TCR occurrence patterns could be studied. In the later analysis, no new phenotypic data were used to find candidate immune exposures; instead, reliance was placed on TCR beta sequences and their occurrence across donors. An earlier analysis of roughly 580 of the donors used high-throughput TCR beta sequencing to judge whether each TCR beta V gene segment behaved as functional or pseudogenic. Donor age, sex, ethnicity and CMV serostatus were collected together with the repertoire data. In a later genetic analysis, genome-wide SNP genotypes for about three fifths of the roughly 670 donors were used, and that subset was treated as a discovery cohort. All discovery cohort repertoires had been generated using a single sequencing platform. Both class I and class II loci were covered by HLA typing, at four-digit resolution. Typing coverage differed by locus: A, B, C, DRB1 and DQB1 were typed in roughly 620-630 donors, DQA1 in 500 to 550, DPA1 in nearly 610, and DPB1 in roughly 450. Because of strong linkage in the cohort, 4 to 6 DR-DQ haplotypes were treated as single units for association and clustering. On average, approximately 250,000 unique TCR beta nucleotide sequences were sequenced per donor among some 430 genotyped donors of the cohort, with roughly 18% of those sequences being non-productive.

What the work shows at the level of the full study, not this receptor alone: This cohort had only TCR beta chains sequenced, and the lack of alpha or paired-chain data limited which features could be detected. According to a later analysis, TCR association rates differed among HLA loci, with DRB1 alleles showing the most associated TCRs and HLA-C alleles showing the fewest. In a later genetic analysis, fewer N-insertions in productive TCRs were reported among donors in an Asian-associated ancestry cluster than the roughly 670-donor mean. A later analysis reported that several top co-occurrence clusters appeared linked to parvovirus B19, influenza, CMV and Epstein-Barr virus. While some public TCRs were present in many individuals, most TCR sequences turned up only very rarely across donors. In a later analysis, HLA-associated TCR beta chains were found to be more clonally expanded and to have lower generation probabilities than equally common non-associated chains. According to a later analysis, most CMV-associated TCR beta chains appeared to be HLA-restricted, and the HLA associations seemed to be driven largely by CMV exposure. A total of 164 TCR beta chains were listed by the study as associated with cytomegalovirus. The authors suggested that the approach could potentially be generalized to other disease states and immunological phenotypes. In an earlier analysis of 587 of the donors, most TCR beta V segments appeared in productive rearrangements about 90% or about 30% of the time, broadly matching IMGT annotations. In a later genetic analysis, a missense DCLRE1C variant was associated with V-gene and J-gene trimming of TCR beta chains, and the association was replicated in an independent cohort. A cluster of highly shared sequence variants was judged likely to represent a technical artifact of the sequencing pipeline. Because counts were too low, some 17 rarely observed V segments, including chromosome 9 orphons, were excluded from the earlier analysis of several hundred of the donors. In vitro tests confirmed that three of the cytomegalovirus-associated TCR beta chains recognize cytomegalovirus antigens. The classifier was reported to diagnose cytomegalovirus status with high specificity and sensitivity in both the original cohort and the validation cohort. Sequencing depth was assumed to be roughly uniform across donors in the presence/absence analyses, though that assumption may not hold. Strong co-occurrence of HLA alleles, especially DR and DQ, made assigning TCR associations to individual alleles difficult. A further reported finding was that TCR beta sequences accurately predicted the HLA-A and HLA-B alleles for most subjects in the first cohort. Because HLA typing was unavailable for some donors at each locus, only the typed subset was used in association tests. Some IMGT-functional V segments, including TRBV6-2 and TRBV6-3, could not be told apart with the 87-base-pair reads, so those segments were excluded. A later analysis associated about 17,000 TCR beta sequences with specific HLA alleles at a false discovery rate of 0.05. For the cohort, immune exposure information was limited to CMV serostatus. Correlated functional status among segregating V segments might be attributable to linkage disequilibrium, but an unknown experimental factor could not be ruled out.

About this clone: Which antigen it targets is not known. One end of the junction is discordant with germline, which a read error may explain.

The cohort comprised 666 healthy bone marrow donors. At the time of sampling, every cohort member was nominally healthy, though immune exposures that went unrecorded were likely present. The donor tested CMV seronegative, placing the donor among the 300 to 450 seronegative members of the cohort. A peripheral blood sample was collected from each donor, and TCR beta sequencing was performed on peripheral blood mononuclear cells. The Qiagen DNeasy Blood Extraction Kit was used to extract genomic DNA from the blood cell samples. Libraries were made using the immunoSEQ multiplex PCR assay. A mixture of 60 forward primers for TCR Vbeta segments and 13 reverse primers for TCR Jbeta segments was used in the multiplex PCR. The CDR3 region of rearranged TCR beta genes was amplified from genomic DNA by a multiplex PCR assay. On the Illumina HiSeq System, the amplified TCR beta libraries were sequenced as 87-base-pair reads. Under the source paper's analysis protocol: Across the roughly 670 repertoires, a later analysis counted 60 million to 90 million unique TCR beta chains, 9.5 million to 13 million of which were shared by at least two donors. To remove PCR and sequencing errors, raw reads were error-corrected and collapsed into unique sequences using a nearest-neighbor algorithm that merged closely related sequences. V, D and J gene segments were assigned by aligning CDR3 sequences to IMGT reference sequences. For a sequence to be retained, at least a six-nucleotide match to both a V gene segment and a J gene segment was required. A rearrangement was called productive if the CDR3 had no stop codons and remained in frame with V and J, and every other rearrangement was called non-productive. CDR3 was defined by IMGT convention, running from the second conserved V-encoded cysteine to the conserved J-encoded phenylalanine. In an earlier analysis of 500 to 650 of the donors, sequences lacking an unambiguous match to a single V gene segment were excluded. In an earlier analysis of several hundred of the donors, a V segment was called functional when productive rearrangements were above 56.7%, and segregating when the standard deviation between donors exceeded 5%. To diagnose cytomegalovirus status from the catalog of TCR beta chain sequences, a statistical classification framework was built. In a later analysis, V and J genes were assigned by comparing TCR nucleotide sequences against IMGT/GENE-DB human TR gene sequences. The TCRdist pipeline was used in a later analysis to assign CDR3 sequences and most-parsimonious VDJ recombination scenarios. A later analysis defined each TCR beta chain by its CDR3 amino acid sequence plus V-gene family, and excluded reads lacking a unique V-gene family. A later analysis removed over 500 highly shared, low-generation-probability nucleotide sequences to deal with suspected cross-contamination and a sequencing artifact. In a later analysis, a clonal expansion index was calculated for each public chain from normalized within-repertoire ranks of inferred template counts. Generation probabilities in a later analysis came from a VDJ recombination model fitted to out-of-frame rearrangements, and those results were checked against IGoR. A later analysis scored TCR-TCR, TCR-HLA and TCR-CMV co-occurrence with hypergeometric tests, applying a repertoire-size bias correction to TCR pairs. In a later analysis, false discovery rates were estimated by permuting HLA or CMV assignments 20 times. A later analysis grouped co-occurring TCRs with DBSCAN, adding TCRdist sequence similarity when clustering within HLA-allele-positive subsets. For co-occurrence clustering, repertoires with fewer than 30,000 or more than 120,000 public chains were excluded, along with roughly five repertoires with anomalous nucleotide sharing. TCRdb provides this immuneACCESS table in a form limited to in-frame rearrangements. Some clones are lacking; in checked studies, under half of them reflect an unresolved V gene, and why the rest are absent is not known. V and J calls and clone size are those listed in that table; D and trimming were worked out from the DNA. The sample includes about 120,000 clones, with roughly 80% observed a single time. In total, the top ten clones hold 1.5% of the sample.

The CDR3 numbers 14 residues from cysteine through phenylalanine. Only the CDR3 portion is preserved as DNA: 42 bases, with reading frame beginning at the first base. CDR1 is given as SGHNT and CDR2 as YYREEE, both from the germline V gene (reference sequence). The material sequenced was PBMCs. The sequence was collected from a young woman in good health and CMV-seronegative. The chain is made from TRBV5-4 and TRBJ2-3, with 7 junctional bases fitting TRBD2. Here is the DNA: TGTGCCAGCAGTTTGGGAGGGTTCACAGATACGCAGTATTTT. This sequence encodes CASSLGGFTDTQYF.